Here is one T cell receptor beta chain with its context. The antigen is not known. In germline, CDR1 is SGDLS, CDR2 YYNGEE. The V and J ends lost 4 bases and 0 bases respectively, with 19 bases between them. The CDR3 runs 17 residues. The protocol was immunoSEQ multiplex PCR, while the TCRdb copy is restricted to in-frame clones and leaves out a portion. Of approximately 140,000 clones in the sample, 70% to 90% were seen once. These data originate in a study of T cell responses to AZD1222 COVID-19 vaccine. Study details: Some second doses came at about 4 weeks and others at about 12 weeks; these were pooled.

Overall study results and limits: Compared with day 0, the breadth and depth of the Spike-specific TCR repertoire rose significantly after two doses of AZD1222. Clonal diversity was possibly underestimated, and white British individuals and females predominated among donors. The reported proportion of spike-specific TCRs targeting unmutated variant regions was nearly half.

The V call is TRBV9, the J call TRBJ1-1; D perhaps matches TRBD1 (6 bases). The TCR comes from an adult in good health. The sample here was peripheral blood, taken on day 0 of AZD1222 vaccination. The CDR3, as DNA: TGTGCCAGCAGCCCTCCCTCGCGCGGGGGCATGAACACTGAAGCTTTCTTT. Amino acids: CASSPPSRGGMNTEAFF.